Described below is a single T cell receptor (beta chain) sequence and its context. The CDR3 is 13 amino acids. Germline V gives CDR1 SGHVS, CDR2 FNYEAQ. Between the trimmed V and J ends, which lost 4 bases and 10 bases, there was a span of 16 bases. The data belong to a study of spatial heterogeneity in lung cancer. As for the study in general: Sequences of the beta chain were consistently detected in greater numbers than alpha-chain sequences. Combinations of a unique TCR and a UMI were tallied in raw reads, and on average each appeared more than ten times.

Time point defined: sample taken at primary tumor resection. Material for sequencing was whole RNA from tumor, nontumor lung or frozen PBMC, left unsorted. TCRdb called the 5' RACE reads again in MiXCR, with one record for every CDR3 protein. The sample lists tens of thousands of distinct CDR3 sequences, around 10% occurring once. The source is a male donor with early-stage non-small cell lung cancer. The chain links TRBV7-6 to TRBJ2-5, with D perhaps TRBD2 (5 bases). Source: PBMCs, taken at surgery. In DNA, the CDR3 is TGTGCCAGCAGCTCCTCCCCCTCCGGACTCCAGTACTTC. Translated, it gives CASSSSPSGLQYF.